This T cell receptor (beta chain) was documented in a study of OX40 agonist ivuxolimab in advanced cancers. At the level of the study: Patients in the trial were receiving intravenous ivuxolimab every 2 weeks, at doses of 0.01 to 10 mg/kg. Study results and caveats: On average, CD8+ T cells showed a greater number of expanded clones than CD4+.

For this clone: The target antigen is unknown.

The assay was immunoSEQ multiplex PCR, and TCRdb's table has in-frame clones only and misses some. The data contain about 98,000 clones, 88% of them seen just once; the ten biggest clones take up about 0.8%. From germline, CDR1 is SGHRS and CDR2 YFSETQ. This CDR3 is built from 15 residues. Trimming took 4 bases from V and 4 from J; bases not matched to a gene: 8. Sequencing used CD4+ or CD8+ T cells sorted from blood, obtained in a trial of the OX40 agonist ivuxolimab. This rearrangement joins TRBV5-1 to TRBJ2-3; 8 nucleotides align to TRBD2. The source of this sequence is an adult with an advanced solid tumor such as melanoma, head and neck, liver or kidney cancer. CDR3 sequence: CASSQGRGRSDTQYF. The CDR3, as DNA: TGCGCCAGCAGCCAGGGGCGCGGGAGGTCAGATACGCAGTATTTT.